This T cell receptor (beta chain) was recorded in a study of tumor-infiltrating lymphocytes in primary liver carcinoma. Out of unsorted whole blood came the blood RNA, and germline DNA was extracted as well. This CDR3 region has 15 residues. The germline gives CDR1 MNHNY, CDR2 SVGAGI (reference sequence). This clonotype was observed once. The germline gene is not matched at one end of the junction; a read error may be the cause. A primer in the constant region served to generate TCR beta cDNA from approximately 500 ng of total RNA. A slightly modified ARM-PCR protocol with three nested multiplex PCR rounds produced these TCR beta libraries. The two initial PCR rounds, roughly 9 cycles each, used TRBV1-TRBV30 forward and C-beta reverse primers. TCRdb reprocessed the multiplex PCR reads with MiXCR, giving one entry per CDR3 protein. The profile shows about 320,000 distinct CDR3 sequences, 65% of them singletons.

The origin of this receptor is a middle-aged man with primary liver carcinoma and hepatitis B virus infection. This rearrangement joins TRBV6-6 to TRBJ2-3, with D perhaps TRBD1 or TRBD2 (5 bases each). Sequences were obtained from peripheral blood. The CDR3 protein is CTSTRTIIRPDTQYF. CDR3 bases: TGTACCAGTACTAGGACAATAATTCGTCCGGATACGCAGTATTTT.